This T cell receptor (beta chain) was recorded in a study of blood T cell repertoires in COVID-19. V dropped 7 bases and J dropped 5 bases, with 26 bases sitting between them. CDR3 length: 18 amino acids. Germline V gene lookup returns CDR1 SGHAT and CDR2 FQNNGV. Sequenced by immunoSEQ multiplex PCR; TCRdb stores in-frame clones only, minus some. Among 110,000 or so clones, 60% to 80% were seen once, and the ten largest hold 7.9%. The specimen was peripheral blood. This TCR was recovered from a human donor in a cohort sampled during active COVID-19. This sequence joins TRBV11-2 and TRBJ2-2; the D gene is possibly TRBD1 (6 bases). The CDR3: CASTTAGQLGTPTGELFF. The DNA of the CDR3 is TGTGCCAGCACAACCGCCGGCCAGCTAGGGACACCTACCGGGGAGCTGTTTTTT.